Detailed here is one TCR beta chain. The antigen is undetermined. This specimen comes from a study of OX40 agonist ivuxolimab in advanced cancers. Study in general: The dose-escalation cohort was about 87% male, with a mean age of around 54 years, ranging roughly 20 to 90.

Points from the study as a whole: At doses 0.1 to 3.0 mg/kg, CD4+ and CD8+ clones expanded. On average, a greater number of expanded clones characterised CD8+ T cells relative to CD4+. Specificity for antigen went undetermined in the expanded peripheral T cells.

Profiling relied on immunoSEQ multiplex PCR, and the TCRdb table lists in-frame clones only, not all of them. The sample consists of roughly 67,000 clones, roughly 86% of them appearing once. The CDR3 totals 15 residues. V was pared by 0 bases and J by 1 base, with 10 bases between. Germline V CDR1 and CDR2: SGHRS, YFSETQ. The source of this sequence is an adult with an advanced solid tumor such as melanoma, head and neck, liver or kidney cancer. The rearrangement uses TRBV5-1 and TRBJ1-1, with D perhaps TRBD1 (6 bases). The sequenced sample was CD4+ or CD8+ T cells sorted from blood, obtained in a trial of the OX40 agonist ivuxolimab. CDR3 nucleotides: TGCGCCAGCAGCTTGGATGGCAGGGGGAACACTGAAGCTTTCTTT. Protein sequence: CASSLDGRGNTEAFF.